This T cell receptor beta chain derives from a study of T cell responses to AZD1222 COVID-19 vaccine (dated by TCRdb to 2020 to 2023). Looking at the study overall: Because spike-specific TCR depth and breadth did not differ between the two schedules, AZD1222 recipients who got a second dose at roughly 4 weeks were pooled with those who got a second dose at roughly 12 weeks. TCR sequencing was performed for more than 230 trial participants, of whom 200 to 210 were given two doses of AZD1222 and 26 were given two doses of MenACWY control vaccine. Trial participants were enrolled into age subgroups of 18-55, 56-69 and 70-plus years, which contained about 150, 27 and 61 TCR-sequenced participants, respectively. The full study reports these points: Participants were mostly white British and included more females than males, and it was suggested by the authors that clonal diversity may have been underestimated. Because no samples from the day 14 peak response were available, repertoires could be characterized only after the peak T cell response. In the small 56-69-year group, the increase in depth fell short of significance, most likely because of low power. After two AZD1222 doses, both the breadth and the depth of spike-specific TCRs were significantly higher than at day 0 and than in MenACWY recipients. Vaccine-associated CD4 TCRs spanned the whole spike protein, with dominant responses in regions 160-218 and 743-854. Conclusions about previously exposed vaccinees are limited because only six or seven AZD1222 recipients were SARS-CoV-2 seropositive at baseline. Nearly half of unique spike-specific TCRs reportedly recognized epitopes outside regions mutated in the B.1.351 and B.1.1.7 variants.

Based on the germline V gene, the CDR1 and CDR2 sequences are SGHRS and YFSETQ. V is cut by 0 bases and J by 4 bases, and the space between the germline ends is 13 bases. The CDR3 numbers 15 residues from cysteine through phenylalanine. The sequence is cut down to CDR3 DNA, 45 bases in frame from base 1. The CDR3 regions of human TCRbeta chains were analyzed by immunosequencing. The paper's processing steps were these. TCRs in the repertoires were compared against a reference library of SARS-CoV-2-specific TCRs that had been generated with the MIRA antigen-specificity platform. Breadth was defined as the fraction of unique TCRs that were SARS-CoV-2-associated, and depth was defined as the fraction of total T cells that were SARS-CoV-2-associated. Using the MIRA data, each spike-specific TCR was assigned both to the spike region to which the TCR was reactive and to a CD4 or CD8 class. Log10-transformed breadth and depth values were compared by one-way ANOVA with Sidak's multiple comparisons tests. TCRdb's version of the immuneACCESS table is confined to in-frame rearrangements and falls short of the full clone set. An unresolved V gene accounts for under half of the shortfall where checked; the remainder is of unknown origin. V, J and clone size derive from that table, while D and trimming were established from the DNA sequence. The sample table lists under 130,000 clones, around 94% of them with a count of one. The ten top clones hold roughly 2.2% of the sample.

With regard to this clone: Its binding antigen is unknown. No per-base quality is available; no much larger clone lies one base away.

The time point label, as the study defines it: baseline before first vaccination. Vaccinee samples came from UK trials COV001 and COV002, including a single-blind randomized controlled phase 2/3 trial of AZD1222 (ChAdOx1 nCoV-19) in healthy adults. For TCRbeta chain sequencing, PBMC samples from trial participants were taken at day 0 and at day 28 after the second dose. This specimen was peripheral blood, taken on day 0 of AZD1222 vaccination. The TCR comes from an adult in good health. The chain couples TRBV5-1 to TRBJ1-2, with no confident D gene call. The DNA is TGCGCCAGCAGCTTGGATACCCGAAAGGGCTATGGCTACACCTTC. Its coded protein is CASSLDTRKGYGYTF.